This T cell receptor beta chain stems from a study of blood T cells in healthy people across ages. Alongside a J-beta primer mix, a sample-barcoded 5' primer served in a second PCR lasting about 7 to 11 cycles. TCRdb re-derived calls from the 5' RACE reads in MiXCR, one entry per CDR3 protein. Altogether under 700,000 distinct CDR3 sequences are present, more than 20% being singletons, with the ten largest covering less than 9%. The J segment lost 3 bases and the V segment lost 6 bases, leaving 13 bases of the junction unmatched. CDR3 size: 17 residues. Germline V gives CDR1 MDHEN, CDR2 SYDVKM. A few counts support this clonotype. These data are also associated with another study on T cells of mothers and their children. That source reports: The second PCR's M1S primer added sample barcodes and 2-4 random nucleotides.

The TCR comes from a boy aged 5-17 years in good health. This rearrangement joins TRBV28 to TRBJ2-2; 7 bases align to TRBD2. The sequenced sample was blood. CDR3 DNA: TGTGCCAGCAGCGAAGCGGGATACAGGATTTACACCGGGGAGCTGTTTTTT. This gives the protein CASSEAGYRIYTGELFF.